The rows below give T cell receptor beta chains drawn from one sample of a study of regulatory T cells in long-lasting Graves disease. MiXCR was run by TCRdb on the multiplex PCR reads, yielding one entry per CDR3 protein. The sample lists roughly 360,000 distinct CDR3 sequences; more than 20% were seen once. This sample comprised peripheral blood mononuclear cells (PBMCs), obtained when the disease was refractory, from a patient treated with antithyroid drugs. These TCRs come from a woman between 35 and 50 years old with Graves disease. Both conserved end residues are part of each CDR3. The order of the fields is D gene, clone size, J gene, V gene, CDR3 protein, CDR3 DNA. D genes are given only for firm matches. Rows give clone size only sometimes, using once, few, many, or a class for an expanded clone.

NA	many	TRBJ1-2	TRBV2	CASREGGYTF	TGTGCCAGCAGGGAAGGCGGCTACACCTTC
NA	few	TRBJ2-7	TRBV9	CASSPEDGGPYEQYF	TGTGCCAGCAGCCCGGAAGACGGGGGCCCCTACGAGCAGTACTTC
TRBD1	NA	TRBJ1-2	TRBV5-5	CASSPSDRGRNYGYTF	TGTGCCAGCAGCCCTTCTGACAGGGGGCGAAACTATGGCTACACCTTC
NA	few	TRBJ1-1	TRBV20-1	CSPTGSPTAEAFF	TGCAGTCCAACGGGGTCCCCCACCGCTGAAGCTTTCTTT
TRBD1	many	TRBJ1-2	TRBV12-3/TRBV12-4	CASRSDRGGGGYTF	TGTGCCAGCAGGTCCGACAGGGGCGGGGGTGGCTACACCTTC
NA	NA	TRBJ1-3	TRBV28	CATALASFGNTIYF	TGTGCGACGGCGCTGGCCAGCTTTGGAAACACCATATATTTT
TRBD2	NA	TRBJ2-2	TRBV9	CASSVTAGGTGELFF	TGTGCCAGCAGCGTAACAGCGGGAGGCACCGGGGAGCTGTTTTTT
NA	many	TRBJ2-7	TRBV10-3	CAISGGPGGSYEQYF	TGTGCCATCAGCGGGGGCCCCGGGGGATCCTACGAGCAGTACTTC
NA	few	TRBJ1-6	TRBV5-8	CASSLAAGLRASPLHF	TGTGCCAGCAGCTTGGCCGCAGGCCTTCGGGCTTCACCCCTCCACTTT
NA	many	TRBJ2-2	TRBV2	CASAWSGNGELFF	TGTGCCAGCGCTTGGTCCGGTAACGGGGAGCTGTTTTTT
TRBD1	few	TRBJ2-5	TRBV18	CASSRYDRAETQYF	TGTGCCAGCTCACGGTATGACAGGGCCGAGACCCAGTACTTC
NA	NA	TRBJ1-2	TRBV4-1	CASSQDLQGDYGYTF	TGCGCCAGCAGCCAAGATCTGCAGGGAGACTATGGCTACACCTTC
NA	many	TRBJ1-1	TRBV12-3/TRBV12-4	CASSGSGSREAFF	TGTGCCAGCAGTGGTAGCGGGTCCCGGGAAGCTTTCTTT
TRBD2	NA	TRBJ2-1	TRBV5-1	CASNPRGESYNEQFF	TGCGCCAGCAACCCTCGGGGGGAGTCCTACAATGAGCAGTTCTTC